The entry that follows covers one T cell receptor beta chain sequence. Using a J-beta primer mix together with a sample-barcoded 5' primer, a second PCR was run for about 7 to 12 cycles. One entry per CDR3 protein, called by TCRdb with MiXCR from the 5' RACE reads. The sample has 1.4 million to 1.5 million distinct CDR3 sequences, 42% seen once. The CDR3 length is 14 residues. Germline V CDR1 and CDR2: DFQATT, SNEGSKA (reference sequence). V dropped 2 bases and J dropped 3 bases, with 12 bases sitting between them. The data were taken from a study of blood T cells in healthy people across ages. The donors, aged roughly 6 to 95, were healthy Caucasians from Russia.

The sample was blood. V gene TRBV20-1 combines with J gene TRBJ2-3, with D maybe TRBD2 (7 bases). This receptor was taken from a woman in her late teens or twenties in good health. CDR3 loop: CSARRGGKTDTQYF. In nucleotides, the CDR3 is TGCAGTGCTAGAAGGGGGGGCAAAACAGATACGCAGTATTTT.